This TCR beta chain was captured by sequencing in a study of T cell repertoires in cytomegalovirus infection. Turning to the study itself: Public TCR beta signatures marked donors with CMV infection and the matching HLA.

TCRdb itself ran the reads through MiXCR, one entry per CDR3 protein. The data hold 250,000 to 300,000 distinct CDR3 sequences, with 25% observed a single time. This clonotype has a handful of counts. The germline V gene has CDR1 SGDLS and CDR2 YYNGEE. CDR3 length: 15 amino acids. V gave up 4 bases and J gave up 8 bases; unmatched junction bases: 12. Specimen: PBMCs. This receptor was taken from a human donor in good health (CMV status not recorded). Some clones in this sample may be carry-over from other donors' samples. The V call is TRBV9, the J call TRBJ2-7; 10 bases agree with TRBD2. The CDR3 bases are TGTGCCAGCAGCCTAGCCGGGACTAGCGAATACAAGCAGTACTTC. Translation gives CASSLAGTSEYKQYF.